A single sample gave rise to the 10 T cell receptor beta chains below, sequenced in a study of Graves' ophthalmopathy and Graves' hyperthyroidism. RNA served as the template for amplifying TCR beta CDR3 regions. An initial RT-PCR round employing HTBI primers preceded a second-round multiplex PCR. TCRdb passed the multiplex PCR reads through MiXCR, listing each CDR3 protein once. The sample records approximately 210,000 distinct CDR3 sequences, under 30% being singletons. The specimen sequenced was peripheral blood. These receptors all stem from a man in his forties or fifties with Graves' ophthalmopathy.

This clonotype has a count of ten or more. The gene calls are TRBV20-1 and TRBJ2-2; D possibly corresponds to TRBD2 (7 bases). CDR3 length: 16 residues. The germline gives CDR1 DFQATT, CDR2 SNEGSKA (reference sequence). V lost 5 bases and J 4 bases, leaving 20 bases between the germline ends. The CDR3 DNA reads TGCAGTGCTGTAAATTTAGGGGGGGCGCGCACCGGGGAGCTGTTTTTT. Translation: CSAVNLGGARTGELFF.

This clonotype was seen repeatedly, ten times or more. The CDR3 region is CAWSVPGQGQETQYF. The CDR3 DNA reads as TGTGCCTGGAGTGTTCCAGGACAGGGACAAGAGACCCAGTACTTC. This chain connects TRBV30 to TRBJ2-5; 8 bases align to TRBD1. V lost 0 bases to trimming and J lost 2 bases; unmatched junction nucleotides: 5. CDR3 length: 15 amino acids. CDR1 and CDR2 from the germline V gene are GTSNPN and SVGIG (reference sequence). Combining the CDR3 with reference TRBV30 and TRBJ2-5 gives the whole variable domain SQTIHQWPATLVQPVGSPLSLECTVEGTSNPNLYWYRQAAGRGLQLLFYSVGIGQISSEVPQNLSASRPQDRQFILSSKKLLLSDSGFYLCAWSVPGQGQETQYFGPGTRLLVL.

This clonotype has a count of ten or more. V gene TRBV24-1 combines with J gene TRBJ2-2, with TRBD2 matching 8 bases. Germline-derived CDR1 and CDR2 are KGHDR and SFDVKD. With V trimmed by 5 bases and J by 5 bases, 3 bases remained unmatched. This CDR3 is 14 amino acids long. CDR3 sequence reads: CATSAGGLTGELFF. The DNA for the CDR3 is TGTGCCACCAGTGCGGGGGGGCTTACCGGGGAGCTGTTTTTT.

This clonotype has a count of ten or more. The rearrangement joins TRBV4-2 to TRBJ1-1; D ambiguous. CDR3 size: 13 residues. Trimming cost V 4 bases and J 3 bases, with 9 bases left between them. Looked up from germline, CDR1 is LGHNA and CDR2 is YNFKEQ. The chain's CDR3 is CASSRYGDTEAFF. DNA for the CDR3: TGTGCCAGCAGCCGTTATGGTGACACTGAAGCTTTCTTT.

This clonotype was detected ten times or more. In nucleotides, the CDR3 is TGTGCCAGCAGACTGTTTGCGGGAGGGGGATACAATGAGCAGTTCTTC. Translation gives CASRLFAGGGYNEQFF. The gene calls are TRBV28 and TRBJ2-1; TRBD2 matches 9 bases. Germline V gene data show CDR1 as MDHEN and CDR2 as SYDVKM. This CDR3 has 16 residues. V shed 6 bases, J shed 4 bases, and the junction held 10 bases outside the gene matches.

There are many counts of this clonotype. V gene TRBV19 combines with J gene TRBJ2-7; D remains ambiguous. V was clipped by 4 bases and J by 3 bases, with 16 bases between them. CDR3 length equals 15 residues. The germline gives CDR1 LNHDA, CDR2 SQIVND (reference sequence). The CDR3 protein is CASSNHAGSGYEQYF. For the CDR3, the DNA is TGTGCCAGTAGTAATCACGCTGGATCCGGCTACGAGCAGTACTTC. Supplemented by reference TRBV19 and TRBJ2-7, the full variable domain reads DGGITQSPKYLFRKEGQNVTLSCEQNLNHDAMYWYRQDPGQGLRLIYYSQIVNDFQKGDIAEGYSVSREKKESFPLTVTSAQKNPTAFYLCASSNHAGSGYEQYFGPGTRLTVT.

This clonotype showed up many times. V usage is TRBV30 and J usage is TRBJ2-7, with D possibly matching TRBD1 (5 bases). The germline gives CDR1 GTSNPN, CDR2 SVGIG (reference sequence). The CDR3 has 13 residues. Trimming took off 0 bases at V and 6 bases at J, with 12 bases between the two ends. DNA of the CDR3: TGTGCCTGGAGTGTTGGCAGGACAAGCGAGCAGTACTTC. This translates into CAWSVGRTSEQYF.

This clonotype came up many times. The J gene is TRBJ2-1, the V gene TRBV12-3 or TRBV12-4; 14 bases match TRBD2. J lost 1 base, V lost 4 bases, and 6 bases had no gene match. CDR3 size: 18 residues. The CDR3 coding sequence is TGTGCCAGCAGTTCCGGACTAGCGGGAGGTGGTTCCTACAATGAGCAGTTCTTC. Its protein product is CASSSGLAGGGSYNEQFF.

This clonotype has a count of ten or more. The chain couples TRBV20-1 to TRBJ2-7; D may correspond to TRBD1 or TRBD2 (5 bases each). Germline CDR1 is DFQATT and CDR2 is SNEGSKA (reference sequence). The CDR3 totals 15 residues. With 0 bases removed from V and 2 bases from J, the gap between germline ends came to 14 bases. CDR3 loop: CSARDSGAPPYEQYF. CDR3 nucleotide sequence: TGCAGTGCTAGAGATTCCGGGGCGCCCCCCTACGAGCAGTACTTC.

DNA of the CDR3: TGTGCCTGGAGCCTCGGACGGCCCTTAGAGACCCAGTACTTC. It yields the protein CAWSLGRPLETQYF. The chain combines TRBV30 with TRBJ2-5; D not resolved. The germline V gene encodes CDR1 GTSNPN and CDR2 SVGIG (reference sequence). The V end was cut by 3 bases, the J end by 4 bases, with 15 bases between. The CDR3 contains 14 residues.